The source of this T cell receptor beta chain is a study of T cell responses to AZD1222 COVID-19 vaccine. Study-wide points: Spike-wide vaccine-associated CD4 TCRs dominated at 160-218 and 743-854.

On this clone itself: Antigen: not known.

Sequencing was performed with immunoSEQ multiplex PCR; in TCRdb, only in-frame clones are kept and a portion is missing. Altogether some 150,000 clones are present, around 83% being singletons, with the ten largest covering about 4.9%. Deletions cut 0 bases from V and 6 bases from J, with 9 bases between. Looked up from germline, CDR1 is MNHNS and CDR2 is SASEGT. The CDR3 has 14 amino acids. The source is an adult who received the AZD1222 COVID-19 vaccine. J is TRBJ1-5 and V is TRBV6-1; possibly TRBD1 for D (6 bases). The sample here was peripheral blood, taken 28 days after the second AZD1222 dose. The CDR3 reads CASSEAGGRQPQHF. In nucleotides, the CDR3 is TGTGCCAGCAGTGAAGCAGGGGGGCGTCAGCCCCAGCATTTT.